The clone carrying this TCR beta chain was observed a few times. TCRdb processed the 5' RACE reads anew with MiXCR; each CDR3 protein has one entry. The repertoire holds tens of thousands of distinct CDR3 sequences, with approximately 8% as singletons. The CDR3 runs to 15 residues. V was clipped by 4 bases and J by 5 bases; unmatched bases: 6. Germline loops: CDR1 SGHRS, CDR2 YFSETQ. The entry originates in a study of early T cells in non-severe SARS-CoV-2 infection. The chain combines TRBV5-1 with TRBJ2-1; 10 bases align to TRBD1. This clonotype was obtained from an adult who was a healthcare worker with PCR-confirmed SARS-CoV-2 infection or an uninfected control (not recorded which). Sequencing was performed on whole blood, taken at baseline. Here the CDR3 reads CASSTGTGDNNEQFF. For the CDR3, the DNA is TGCGCCAGCAGCACCGGGACAGGGGACAACAATGAGCAGTTCTTC.